The 23 T cell receptor beta chains below come from one sample, sequenced in a study of blood T cell repertoires in COVID-19. The protocol was immunoSEQ multiplex PCR, while the TCRdb copy is restricted to in-frame clones and leaves out a portion. The data contain 70,000 to 95,000 clones, roughly four fifths of them seen just once; the ten biggest clones take up around an eighth. Source material: peripheral blood. These receptors were collected from a human donor in a cohort sampled during active COVID-19.

This rearrangement joins TRBV3-1 (or the pseudogene TRBV3-2) to TRBJ1-2; 9 bases are a match to TRBD1. Germline lookup yields CDR1 LGHDT and CDR2 YNNKEL (reference sequence). V lost 3 bases to trimming and J lost 8 bases; unmatched junction nucleotides: 10. The CDR3 sequence is 15 residues long. The CDR3 nucleotides read TGTGCCAGCAGCCACCCCCCGGAGGACAGGGGAGGCTACACCTTC. Its translation: CASSHPPEDRGGYTF.

The chain combines TRBV7-9 with TRBJ1-1; 8 nucleotides line up with TRBD1. The V gene's germline CDR1 is SEHNR and CDR2 FQNEAQ (reference sequence). CDR3 size: 15 residues. V was pared by 5 bases and J by 3 bases, with 8 bases of the junction left unmatched. The CDR3 spells CASSPRRTGYTEAFF. In DNA form, the CDR3 reads TGTGCCAGCAGCCCCCGGCGGACAGGGTACACTGAAGCTTTCTTT.

The rearrangement joins TRBV4-1 to TRBJ1-2, with a possible D match to TRBD1 (6 bases). Per the germline V gene, CDR1 is MGHRA and CDR2 is YSYEKL. This CDR3 comprises 15 residues. Deletions cut 4 bases from V and 3 bases from J, with 15 bases between. CDR3: CASSRGGRVDYGYTF. In DNA, the CDR3 is TGCGCCAGCAGCCGTGGGGGCAGGGTGGACTATGGCTACACCTTC.

This chain joins TRBV4-3 and TRBJ1-6; no reliable D call. The CDR3 has 12 amino acids. The V gene's germline CDR1 is LGHNA and CDR2 YSLEER. V was clipped by 0 bases and J by 13 bases, with 7 bases between them. The CDR3 DNA follows: TGCGCCAGCAGCCAAGATTGGAGCCCCCTCCACTTT. Its translation: CASSQDWSPLHF.

J is TRBJ1-5 and V is TRBV19; D uncertain. V shed 5 bases and J shed 8 bases, with 16 bases lying between them. The CDR3 covers 14 residues. Per germline, CDR1 LNHDA and CDR2 SQIVND (reference sequence). The CDR3 reads CASSWVGGREPQHF. For the CDR3, the DNA is TGTGCCAGTAGTTGGGTCGGTGGGCGAGAGCCCCAGCATTTT.

The table lists this clone with a count of one. The chain couples TRBV24-1 to TRBJ2-2, with unresolved D. Germline values: CDR1 KGHDR, CDR2 SFDVKD. The CDR3 is 13 residues long. The germline V and J ends were trimmed by 4 bases and 1 base, with 3 bases remaining between them. The DNA for the CDR3 is TGTGCCACCAGTGACATGAACACCGGGGAGCTGTTTTTT. This encodes CATSDMNTGELFF.

The rearrangement uses TRBV30 and TRBJ2-7, with 9 bases fitting TRBD2. The CDR3 has 14 amino acids. Germline CDR1 and CDR2: GTSNPN and SVGIG (reference sequence). The trim removed 2 bases at V and 6 bases at J, leaving 8 bases unmatched. Here the CDR3 reads CAWSSGGGAFEQYF. In DNA form, the CDR3 reads TGTGCCTGGAGTTCCGGCGGGGGGGCGTTCGAGCAGTACTTC.

There are a few counts of this clone. A read error may account for a junction end that differs from germline. The chain employs TRBV7-7 and TRBJ2-2, with a tentative D call TRBD1 (6 bases). The germline gives CDR1 SSHAT, CDR2 FNYEAQ (reference sequence). The CDR3 is 15 residues long. In DNA form, the CDR3 reads TGTGCTAGCAGCCCGACAGGTTCGAACACCGGGGAGCTGTTTTTT. This sequence encodes CASSPTGSNTGELFF.

This clone has a count of ten or more. The V gene is TRBV2, the J gene TRBJ1-1; D ambiguous. The CDR3 totals 12 residues. The V end lost 4 bases, the J end lost 4 bases, and 7 bases lay between the germline ends. CDR1 SNHLY and CDR2 FYNNEI come from the germline V gene. The CDR3 DNA reads TGTGCCAGCAGTGTGTCCAGCACTGAAGCTTTCTTT. Translation gives CASSVSSTEAFF.

The gene calls are TRBV2 and TRBJ1-3; D gene uncertain. Between the trimmed V and J ends, which lost 5 bases and 2 bases, there was a span of 13 bases. CDR1 is SNHLY, CDR2 FYNNEI, per germline. The CDR3 covers 15 residues. The CDR3 DNA is TGTGCCAGCAGTCGACCGGGAAGAACTGGAAACACCATATATTTT. Amino acids: CASSRPGRTGNTIYF.

J is TRBJ2-5 and V is TRBV9; D not resolved. Germline-derived CDR1 and CDR2 are SGDLS and YYNGEE. Trimming shortened V by 1 base and J by 1 base, and 5 bases separated the two germline ends. The CDR3 is 13 amino acids. In nucleotides, the CDR3 is TGTGCCAGCAGCGTAAGCGCCCAAGAGACCCAGTACTTC. Encoded protein: CASSVSAQETQYF.

J is TRBJ2-7 and V is TRBV7-2, with 9 bases that match TRBD2. Germline CDR1 reads SGHTA; CDR2 reads FQGNSA. Trimming at V came to 5 bases and at J to 5 bases, leaving 10 bases not matched to a gene. The CDR3 consists of 15 residues. The CDR3 DNA reads as TGTGCCAGCAGCACCCGGACCGGGACTAGCCACGAGCAGTACTTC. Translating gives CASSTRTGTSHEQYF.

The genes are TRBV9 and TRBJ2-2, with 10 bases matching TRBD1. V shed 3 bases, J shed 5 bases, and the junction held 4 bases outside the gene matches. Looked up from germline, CDR1 is SGDLS and CDR2 is YYNGEE. This CDR3 has 15 residues. CDR3 nucleotide sequence: TGTGCCAGCAGCGAGACAGGGGGCCGAACCGGGGAGCTGTTTTTT. This translates into CASSETGGRTGELFF.

The chain combines TRBV18 with TRBJ2-7; 12 bases align to TRBD1. This CDR3 region has 18 residues. Per germline, CDR1 KGHSH and CDR2 LQKENI. J gave up 0 bases and V 0 bases, and 6 bases lay outside the gene matches. The CDR3 region is CASSPPGTGGLLSYEQYF. CDR3 bases: TGTGCCAGCTCACCACCGGGGACAGGGGGCCTCCTCTCCTACGAGCAGTACTTC.

CDR3 in amino acids: CASSVGPAAGNTIYF. The DNA for the CDR3 is TGTGCCAGCAGCGTAGGTCCGGCGGCGGGAAACACCATATATTTT. V and J are TRBV5-4 and TRBJ1-3; no firm D call. CDR1 is SGHNT and CDR2 is YYREEE in the germline V gene (reference sequence). The CDR3 extends over 15 amino acids. Deletions cut 4 bases from V and 4 bases from J, with 15 bases between.

The chain has TRBV5-1 and TRBJ1-4; 9 nucleotides match TRBD1. This CDR3 has 18 residues. With V trimmed by 4 bases and J by 4 bases, 14 bases remained unmatched. CDR1 SGHRS and CDR2 YFSETQ come from the germline V gene. CDR3 in DNA: TGCGCCAGCAGCCCGGCTGGGACAGGGCGGGGGTATAATGAAAAACTGTTTTTT. Translated: CASSPAGTGRGYNEKLFF.

The chain recombines TRBV7-9 with TRBJ2-7, with a weak D call TRBD1 (5 bases). The V gene's germline CDR1 is SEHNR and CDR2 FQNEAQ (reference sequence). The CDR3 loop spans 11 amino acids. V was pared by 8 bases and J by 3 bases, with 8 bases between. The CDR3 DNA reads TGTGCCAGCCAGGGCAGCTACGAGCAGTACTTC. Protein sequence: CASQGSYEQYF.

This clone was found a few times. J is TRBJ1-4 and V is TRBV6-5; D gene ambiguous. Germline assignment: CDR1 MNHEY and CDR2 SVGAGI. Trimming took off 5 bases at V and 15 bases at J, with 19 bases between the two ends. The CDR3 runs 13 residues. The CDR3 sequence is CASSQITTRVMFF. CDR3 in DNA: TGTGCCAGCAGTCAAATCACCACCCGAGTGATGTTTTTT.

The chain couples TRBV11-3 to TRBJ1-1; maybe TRBD1 (6 bases). This CDR3 comprises 15 residues. Trimming stripped 5 bases from V and 3 bases from J, with 16 bases between. Germline loops: CDR1 SGHNT, CDR2 YENEEA. The CDR3 bases are TGTGCCAGCAGCCCAGGTGGGGGCAGGGACACTGAAGCTTTCTTT. Amino acid sequence: CASSPGGGRDTEAFF.

The chain is built from TRBV4-3 and TRBJ1-4; tentatively, D is TRBD1 (5 bases). From germline, CDR1 is LGHNA and CDR2 YSLEER. V was clipped by 4 bases and J by 0 bases, with 9 bases between them. This CDR3 spans 15 amino acids. DNA for the CDR3: TGCGCCAGCAGCCCACAGGTTGCAACTAATGAAAAACTGTTTTTT. Its translation is CASSPQVATNEKLFF.

The rearrangement links TRBV7-9 to TRBJ1-2; tentative D call: TRBD1 (6 bases). V dropped 5 bases and J dropped 4 bases, with 8 bases sitting between them. The CDR3 extends over 12 amino acids. The V gene's germline CDR1 is SEHNR and CDR2 FQNEAQ (reference sequence). CDR3 coding DNA: TGTGCCAGCAGCGGGGGCCTCTATGGCTACACCTTC. Its translation: CASSGGLYGYTF. The variable domain in full, with the rest retrieved from reference TRBV7-9 and TRBJ1-2, is DTGVSQNPRHKITKRGQNVTFRCDPISEHNRLYWYRQTLGQGPEFLTYFQNEAQLEKSRLLSDRFSAERPKGSFSTLEIQRTEQGDSAMYLCASSGGLYGYTFGSGTRLTVV.

The chain is built from TRBV6-5 and TRBJ2-2, with D perhaps matching TRBD2 (6 bases). Germline V gene data show CDR1 as MNHEY and CDR2 as SVGAGI. Trimming left V 10 bases short and J 3 bases short, with 12 bases between. The CDR3 extends over 13 amino acids. DNA of the CDR3: TGTGCCACAAAGTGGGGGGACACCGGGGAGCTGTTTTTT. It is translated as CATKWGDTGELFF.

This chain connects TRBV7-3 to TRBJ2-3, with D possibly being TRBD1 (5 bases). CDR1 SGHTA and CDR2 FQGTGA come from the germline V gene. Trimming pared 5 bases from V and 4 bases from J, leaving 13 bases between. CDR3 length: 14 amino acids. CDR3 region: CASSPYRSADTQYF. The CDR3 DNA follows: TGTGCCAGCAGCCCTTACAGGTCCGCAGATACGCAGTATTTT.